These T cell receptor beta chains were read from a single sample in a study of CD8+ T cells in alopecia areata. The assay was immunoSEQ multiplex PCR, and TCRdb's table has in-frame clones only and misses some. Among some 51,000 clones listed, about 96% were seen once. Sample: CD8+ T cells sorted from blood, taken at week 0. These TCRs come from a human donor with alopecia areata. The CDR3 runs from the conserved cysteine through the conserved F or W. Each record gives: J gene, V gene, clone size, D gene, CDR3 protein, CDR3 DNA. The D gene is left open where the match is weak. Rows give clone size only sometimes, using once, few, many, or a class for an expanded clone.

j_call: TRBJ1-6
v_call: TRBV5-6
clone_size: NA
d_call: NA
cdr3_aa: CASNPGGVLRSPLHF
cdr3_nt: TGTGCCAGCAACCCAGGCGGGGTCTTAAGGTCACCCCTCCACTTT

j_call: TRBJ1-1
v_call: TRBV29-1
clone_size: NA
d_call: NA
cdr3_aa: CSVRLGAEAFF
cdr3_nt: TGCAGCGTGAGGTTAGGGGCTGAAGCTTTCTTT

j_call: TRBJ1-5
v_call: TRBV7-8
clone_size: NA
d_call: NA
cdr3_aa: CASSPRRSDSTNQPQHF
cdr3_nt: TGTGCCAGCAGCCCCCGCCGATCCGACAGTACCAATCAGCCCCAGCATTTT

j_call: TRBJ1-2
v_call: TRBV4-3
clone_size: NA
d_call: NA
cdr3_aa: CASSQDSRTWIVYGYTF
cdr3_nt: TGCGCCAGCAGCCAAGATAGCCGGACCTGGATCGTCTATGGCTACACCTTC

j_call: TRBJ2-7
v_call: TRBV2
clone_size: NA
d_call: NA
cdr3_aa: CASSERQGYEQYF
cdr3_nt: TGTGCCAGCAGTGAACGGCAGGGCTACGAGCAGTACTTC

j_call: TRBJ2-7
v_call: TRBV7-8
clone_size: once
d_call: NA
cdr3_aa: CASSFGGPGLEQYF
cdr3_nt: TGTGCCAGCAGCTTTGGGGGCCCCGGGCTCGAGCAGTACTTC

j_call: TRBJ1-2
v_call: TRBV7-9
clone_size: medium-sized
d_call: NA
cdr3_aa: CASEGVEDGYTF
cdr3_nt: TGTGCCAGTGAGGGGGTTGAAGATGGCTACACCTTC

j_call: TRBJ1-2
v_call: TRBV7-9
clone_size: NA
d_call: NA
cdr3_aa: CASSAVGNYGYTF
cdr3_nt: TGTGCCAGCTCCGCAGTAGGGAACTATGGCTACACCTTC

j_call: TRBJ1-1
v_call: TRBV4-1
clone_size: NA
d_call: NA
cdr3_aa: CASSQDQGQREAFF
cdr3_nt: TGCGCCAGCAGCCAAGATCAAGGACAAAGAGAAGCTTTCTTT

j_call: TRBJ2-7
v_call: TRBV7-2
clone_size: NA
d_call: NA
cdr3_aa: CASSRGTEYEQYF
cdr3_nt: TGTGCCAGCAGCCGAGGCACAGAGTACGAGCAGTACTTC

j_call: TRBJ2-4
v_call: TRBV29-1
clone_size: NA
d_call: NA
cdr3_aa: CSVLEGHIPPQNIQYF
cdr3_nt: TGCAGCGTGTTGGAAGGGCACATCCCCCCGCAAAACATTCAGTACTTC

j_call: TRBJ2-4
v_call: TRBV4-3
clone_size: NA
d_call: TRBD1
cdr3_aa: CASSQDPKQGVKAKNIQYF
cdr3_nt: TGCGCCAGCAGCCAAGATCCCAAACAGGGGGTCAAGGCCAAAAACATTCAGTACTTC

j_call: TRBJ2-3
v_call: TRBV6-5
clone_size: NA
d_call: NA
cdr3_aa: CASSPPSGESDTQYF
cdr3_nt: TGTGCCAGCAGCCCTCCGTCGGGGGAGTCAGATACGCAGTATTTT

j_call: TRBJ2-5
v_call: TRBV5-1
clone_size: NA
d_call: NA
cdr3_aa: CASSLEGQGVETQYF
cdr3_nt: TGCGCCAGCAGCTTGGAGGGGCAGGGCGTAGAGACCCAGTACTTC

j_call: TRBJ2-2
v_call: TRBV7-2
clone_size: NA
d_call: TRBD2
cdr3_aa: CASSPSGRELFF
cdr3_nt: TGTGCCAGCAGCCCTAGCGGGAGGGAGCTGTTTTTT

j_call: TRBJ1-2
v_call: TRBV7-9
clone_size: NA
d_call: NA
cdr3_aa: CASSPPTDYGYTF
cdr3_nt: TGTGCCAGCAGCCCACCGACAGACTATGGCTACACCTTC

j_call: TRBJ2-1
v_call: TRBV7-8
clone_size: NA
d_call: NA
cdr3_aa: CASSLPTSSYNEQFF
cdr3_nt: TGTGCCAGCAGCTTGCCGACGAGCTCCTACAATGAGCAGTTCTTC

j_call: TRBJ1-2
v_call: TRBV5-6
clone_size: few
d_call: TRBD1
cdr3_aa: CASSSGQGALGYTF
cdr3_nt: TGTGCCAGCAGCTCCGGACAGGGGGCGTTGGGCTACACCTTC

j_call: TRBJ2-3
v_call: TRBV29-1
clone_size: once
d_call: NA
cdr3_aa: CSVEGGQDSTDTQYF
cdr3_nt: TGCAGCGTTGAAGGGGGGCAGGACAGCACAGATACGCAGTATTTT

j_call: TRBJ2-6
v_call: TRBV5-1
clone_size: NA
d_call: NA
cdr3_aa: CASSEGVSGANVLTF
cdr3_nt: TGCGCCAGCAGCGAAGGGGTTTCTGGGGCCAACGTCCTGACTTTC

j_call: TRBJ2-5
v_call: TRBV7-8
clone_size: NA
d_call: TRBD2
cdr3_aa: CASSLGEGQETQYF
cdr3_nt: TGTGCCAGCAGCTTAGGGGAGGGTCAAGAGACCCAGTACTTC

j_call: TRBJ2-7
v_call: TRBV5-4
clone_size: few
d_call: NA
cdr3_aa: CASRSRGSEHEQYF
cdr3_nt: TGTGCCAGCAGGTCTAGGGGATCCGAACACGAGCAGTACTTC

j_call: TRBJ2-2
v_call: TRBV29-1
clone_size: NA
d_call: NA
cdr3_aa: CSVDDRNTGELFF
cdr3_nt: TGCAGCGTTGATGACAGGAACACCGGGGAGCTGTTTTTT

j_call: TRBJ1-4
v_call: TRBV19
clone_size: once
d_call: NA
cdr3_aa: CASSIGTDEKLFF
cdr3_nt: TGTGCCAGTAGTATAGGGACAGATGAAAAACTGTTTTTT

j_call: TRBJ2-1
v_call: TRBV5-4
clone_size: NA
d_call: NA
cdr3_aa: CASSLEGYGVVNEQFF
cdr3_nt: TGTGCCAGCAGCTTGGAGGGGTACGGAGTGGTCAATGAGCAGTTCTTC

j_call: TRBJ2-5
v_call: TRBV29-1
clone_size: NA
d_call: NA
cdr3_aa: CSVVRGGSLGAQYF
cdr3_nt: TGCAGCGTTGTACGTGGGGGGTCCCTCGGGGCCCAGTACTTC

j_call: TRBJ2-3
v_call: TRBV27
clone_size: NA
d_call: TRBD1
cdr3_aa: CASHAGTATSTDTQYF
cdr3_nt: TGTGCCAGCCACGCTGGGACAGCTACTAGCACAGATACGCAGTATTTT

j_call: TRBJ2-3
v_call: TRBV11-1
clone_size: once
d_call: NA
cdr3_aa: CASSLHLTDSTTDTQYF
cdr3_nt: TGTGCCAGCAGCTTACATTTGACAGACTCCACCACAGATACGCAGTATTTT

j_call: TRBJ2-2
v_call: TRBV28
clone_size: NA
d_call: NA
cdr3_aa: CASFSGGADTGELFF
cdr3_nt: TGTGCCAGCTTCAGTGGAGGGGCTGACACCGGGGAGCTGTTTTTT

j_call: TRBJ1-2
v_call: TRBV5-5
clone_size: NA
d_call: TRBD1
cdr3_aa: CASSSVDRVGYTF
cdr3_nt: TGTGCCAGCAGCTCGGTCGACAGGGTTGGCTACACCTTC

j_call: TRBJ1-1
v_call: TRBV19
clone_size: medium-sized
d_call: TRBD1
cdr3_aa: CASSMQGAAEAFF
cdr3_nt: TGTGCCAGTAGTATGCAGGGGGCGGCTGAAGCTTTCTTT

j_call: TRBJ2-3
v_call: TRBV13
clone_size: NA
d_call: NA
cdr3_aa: CASSLRQRPRTTDTQYF
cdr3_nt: TGTGCCAGCAGCTTACGACAGCGGCCTAGGACCACAGATACGCAGTATTTT

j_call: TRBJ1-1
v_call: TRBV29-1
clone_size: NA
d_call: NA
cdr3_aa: CSEMGLVTTEAFF
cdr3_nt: TGCAGCGAAATGGGTTTGGTGACCACTGAAGCTTTCTTT

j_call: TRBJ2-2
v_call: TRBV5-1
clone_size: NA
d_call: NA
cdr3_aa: CASRTDLFSTGELFF
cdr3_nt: TGCGCCAGCAGGACAGACCTGTTTAGCACCGGGGAGCTGTTTTTT

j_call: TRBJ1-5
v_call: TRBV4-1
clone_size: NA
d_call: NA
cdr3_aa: CASSPQLQGDQPQHF
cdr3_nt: TGCGCCAGCAGCCCCCAACTCCAGGGAGATCAGCCCCAGCATTTT

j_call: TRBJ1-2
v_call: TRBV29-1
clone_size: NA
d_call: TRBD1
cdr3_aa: CSDVPGGNGYTF
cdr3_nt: TGCAGCGACGTACCAGGGGGAAATGGCTACACCTTC

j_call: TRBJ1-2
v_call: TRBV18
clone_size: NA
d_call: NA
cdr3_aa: CASSPPGGAHGYTF
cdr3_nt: TGTGCCAGCTCACCACCGGGGGGGGCTCATGGCTACACCTTC

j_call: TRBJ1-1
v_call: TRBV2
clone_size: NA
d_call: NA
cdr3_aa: CASRPLLNTEAFF
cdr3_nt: TGTGCCAGCAGACCACTGCTGAACACTGAAGCTTTCTTT

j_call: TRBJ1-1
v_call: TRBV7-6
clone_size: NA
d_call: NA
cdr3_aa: CASSLAGATEAFF
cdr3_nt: TGTGCCAGCAGCTTAGCGGGGGCGACTGAAGCTTTCTTT

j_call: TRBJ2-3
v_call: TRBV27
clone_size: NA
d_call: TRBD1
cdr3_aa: CASWGTGFTDTQYF
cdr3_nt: TGTGCCAGCTGGGGGACAGGCTTCACAGATACGCAGTATTTT

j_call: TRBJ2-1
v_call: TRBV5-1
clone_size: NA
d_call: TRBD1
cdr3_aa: CASSLDWTGGAEQFF
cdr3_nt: TGCGCCAGCAGCTTGGACTGGACAGGGGGCGCTGAGCAGTTCTTC

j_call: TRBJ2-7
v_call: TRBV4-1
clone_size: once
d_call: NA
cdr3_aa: CASSPVGGGLYEQYF
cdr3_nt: TGCGCCAGCAGCCCTGTAGGTGGGGGGCTCTACGAGCAGTACTTC

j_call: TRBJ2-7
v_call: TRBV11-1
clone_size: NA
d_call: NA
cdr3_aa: CASGTTEAYEQYF
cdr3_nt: TGTGCCAGCGGAACGACGGAAGCCTACGAGCAGTACTTC